The rows below give T cell receptor beta chains drawn from one sample of a study of blood T cell repertoires in COVID-19. Assay: immunoSEQ multiplex PCR; the TCRdb copy retains only in-frame clones and omits some. Here the sample spans around 170,000 clones, over 70% being singletons. Sequencing was carried out using peripheral blood. The receptor source for this set is a woman aged 55-70 years with acute or convalescent COVID-19. CDR3s include the opening cysteine and the closing phenylalanine or tryptophan. A D gene is named only where the DNA matches it firmly. Expanded clones get a size class; other rows say once, few or many, or leave the size out.

>.|TRBV10-1|TRBJ1-6|.
CASSEGGRGSPLHF
TGCGCCAGCAGTGAAGGTGGCAGGGGTTCACCCCTCCACTTT
>.|TRBV11-2|TRBJ1-2|.
CASSFRGPGEYGYTF
TGTGCCAGCAGCTTCCGTGGGCCAGGGGAGTATGGCTACACCTTC
>.|TRBV30|TRBJ2-1|.
CAWSVLRYNEQFF
TGTGCCTGGAGTGTATTGCGATACAATGAGCAGTTCTTC
>.|TRBV7-9|TRBJ1-5|.
CASSSQGNQPQHF
TGTGCCAGCAGCTCCCAGGGCAATCAGCCCCAGCATTTT
>TRBD1|TRBV19|TRBJ2-7|.
CATSTGPYEQYF
TGTGCCACCTCGACAGGGCCGTACGAGCAGTACTTC
>.|TRBV19|TRBJ2-7|once
CASSLFEASEQYF
TGTGCCAGTAGTTTGTTTGAGGCCTCGGAGCAGTACTTC
>.|TRBV2|TRBJ1-2|.
CASSEFGLRDNYGYTF
TGTGCCAGCAGTGAGTTTGGCCTCCGGGATAACTATGGCTACACCTTC
>.|TRBV6-2/TRBV6-3|TRBJ1-5|few
CASSYGTDYSNQPQHF
TGTGCCAGCAGTTATGGGACGGACTATAGCAATCAGCCCCAGCATTTT
>.|TRBV14|TRBJ2-1|.
CASSQDLATKRSYNEQFF
TGTGCCAGCAGCCAAGATCTAGCTACCAAACGCTCCTACAATGAGCAGTTCTTC
>.|TRBV27|TRBJ2-3|.
CASSLSRTEDTQYF
TGTGCCAGCAGTTTATCGAGGACAGAGGATACGCAGTATTTT
>.|TRBV5-1|TRBJ2-2|.
CASSLAQGHTGELFF
TGCGCCAGCAGCTTGGCACAGGGACACACCGGGGAGCTGTTTTTT
>.|TRBV6-1|TRBJ1-5|.
CASSEIWAVFNQPQHF
TGTGCCAGCAGTGAAATCTGGGCAGTTTTCAATCAGCCCCAGCATTTT
>.|TRBV27|TRBJ2-5|.
CASISNSPTQETQYF
TGTGCCAGCATCTCAAACAGTCCAACTCAAGAGACCCAGTACTTC
>TRBD2|TRBV10-3|TRBJ2-5|.
CATRGQLAGVGETQYF
TGTGCCACCAGAGGGCAACTAGCGGGGGTAGGGGAGACCCAGTACTTC
>TRBD2|TRBV4-1|TRBJ2-7|.
CASSQTATSLASYEQYF
TGCGCCAGCAGCCAAACGGCGACTAGCCTGGCCTCCTACGAGCAGTACTTC
>TRBD2|TRBV9|TRBJ2-1|few
CASSVASGGNEQFF
TGTGCCAGCAGCGTAGCTAGCGGGGGAAATGAGCAGTTCTTC
>TRBD1|TRBV3-1/TRBV3-2|TRBJ2-3|.
CASSPRQGPVADTQYF
TGTGCCAGCAGCCCCCGACAGGGGCCGGTTGCAGATACGCAGTATTTT
>TRBD1|TRBV5-1|TRBJ1-4|.
CASSPATGTYEKLFF
TGCGCCAGCAGCCCCGCGACAGGGACCTATGAAAAACTGTTTTTT
>.|TRBV6-1|TRBJ1-2|.
CASSDEGTTGNYGYTF
TGTGCCAGCAGTGATGAGGGGACTACAGGGAACTATGGCTACACCTTC
>.|TRBV19|TRBJ1-2|.
CASSTTSTANYGYTF
TGTGCCAGTAGTACAACATCGACAGCTAACTATGGCTACACCTTC
>.|TRBV2|TRBJ2-1|.
CASSAGVNEQFF
TGTGCCAGCAGTGCCGGGGTCAATGAGCAGTTCTTC
>.|TRBV5-1|TRBJ2-2|.
CASSPAQRNTGELFF
TGCGCCAGCAGCCCCGCGCAGCGGAACACCGGGGAGCTGTTTTTT
>TRBD2|TRBV9|TRBJ2-5|.
CASSGRGGSLETQYF
TGTGCCAGCAGCGGCCGGGGGGGGTCCCTAGAGACCCAGTACTTC
>TRBD1|TRBV12-3/TRBV12-4|TRBJ1-5|.
CATTDRGGQPQHF
TGTGCCACTACAGACAGGGGAGGGCAGCCCCAGCATTTT
>.|TRBV18|TRBJ2-3|.
CASSPQILRSTDTQYF
TGTGCCAGCTCACCCCAGATCCTCCGTAGCACAGATACGCAGTATTTT
>.|TRBV6-2/TRBV6-3|TRBJ2-3|.
CASSYSSGVTTDTQYF
TGTGCCAGCAGTTACTCTAGCGGAGTCACCACAGATACGCAGTATTTT
>TRBD1|TRBV10-3|TRBJ2-5|few
CATGQGEETQYF
TGTGCCACAGGACAGGGCGAAGAGACCCAGTACTTC
>.|TRBV28|TRBJ1-3|.
CASSSTGRYSGNTIYF
TGTGCCAGCAGTTCCACCGGGAGATACTCTGGAAACACCATATATTTT
>TRBD1|TRBV7-2|TRBJ1-1|.
CASSQSGDRGSTEAFF
TGTGCCAGCAGCCAGAGCGGGGACAGGGGGTCCACTGAAGCTTTCTTT
>TRBD2|TRBV7-3|TRBJ2-1|.
CASSLTASGVREQFF
TGTGCCAGCAGCTTAACGGCTAGCGGGGTGCGGGAGCAGTTCTTC
>.|TRBV5-1|TRBJ2-2|.
CASSLAAGNTGELFF
TGCGCCAGCAGCTTGGCAGCGGGGAACACCGGGGAGCTGTTTTTT
>.|TRBV27|TRBJ1-6|.
CASSSNNYSPLHF
TGTGCCAGCAGTTCAAACAATTATTCACCCCTCCACTTT
>.|TRBV19|TRBJ1-1|.
CASSIGGNSEAFF
TGTGCCAGTAGTATCGGGGGAAATAGTGAAGCTTTCTTT
>.|TRBV9|TRBJ1-4|.
CASSLGWGEANEKLFF
TGTGCCAGCAGTCTAGGGTGGGGGGAGGCTAATGAAAAACTGTTTTTT
>TRBD1|TRBV5-8|TRBJ2-2|.
CASSLGTGSTGELFF
TGTGCCAGCAGCTTGGGGACAGGGAGCACCGGGGAGCTGTTTTTT
>.|TRBV7-2|TRBJ1-4|.
CASSLGGEANEKLFF
TGTGCCAGCAGCTTAGGGGGCGAGGCTAATGAAAAACTGTTTTTT
>.|TRBV7-2|TRBJ2-1|.
CASSLRPGEQFF
TGTGCCAGCAGCCTCCGCCCGGGTGAGCAGTTCTTC
>.|TRBV28|TRBJ1-2|.
CASSLRAGTGGYTF
TGTGCCAGCAGTTTACGAGCCGGGACTGGCGGCTACACCTTC
>.|TRBV6-5|TRBJ1-2|.
CASSQWGVRGYGYTF
TGTGCCAGCAGCCAATGGGGCGTGCGGGGATATGGCTACACCTTC
>.|TRBV21-1|TRBJ1-4|.
CAPPNWGLGATNEKLFF
.
>.|TRBV6-5|TRBJ2-7|few
CATTVSYEQYF
TGTGCCACCACAGTTTCCTACGAGCAGTACTTC
>TRBD2|TRBV5-4|TRBJ2-5|.
CASSWLAGGRETQYF
TGTGCCAGCAGCTGGTTAGCGGGGGGGCGGGAGACCCAGTACTTC
>TRBD1|TRBV4-3|TRBJ1-1|.
CASSHDPDRGYTEAFF
TGCGCCAGCAGCCACGACCCGGACAGGGGGTACACTGAAGCTTTCTTT
>TRBD2|TRBV11-2|TRBJ2-3|.
CASSLGFSSGPVDTQYF
TGTGCCAGCAGCTTAGGCTTCTCTAGCGGTCCGGTCGATACGCAGTATTTT
>TRBD1|TRBV19|TRBJ1-2|.
CASSIDLQGASYGYTF
TGTGCCAGTAGTATAGATCTACAGGGGGCCTCCTATGGCTACACCTTC
>.|TRBV19|TRBJ1-6|.
CASSDLPNSPLHF
TGTGCCAGTTCGGACTTACCTAATTCACCCCTCCACTTT
>.|TRBV27|TRBJ1-6|.
CASSSWDILNSPLHF
TGTGCCAGCAGTTCTTGGGACATACTTAATTCACCCCTCCACTTT
>.|TRBV5-4|TRBJ1-3|.
CASSLQGSGNTIYF
TGTGCCAGCAGCTTACAGGGCTCTGGAAACACCATATATTTT
>.|TRBV25-1|TRBJ1-6|.
CASSGGDRSAYNSPLHF
TGTGCCAGCAGTGGGGGGGACCGCTCCGCTTATAATTCACCCCTCCACTTT
>.|TRBV5-4|TRBJ2-6|.
CASSRGGAGANVLTF
TGTGCCAGCAGCAGGGGGGGCGCTGGGGCCAACGTCCTGACTTTC
>.|TRBV15|TRBJ1-1|.
CATSTGWGDTEAFF
TGTGCCACCAGCACGGGTTGGGGGGACACTGAAGCTTTCTTT
>.|TRBV28|TRBJ1-2|few
CASTGRGLEGYTF
TGTGCCAGCACCGGGCGGGGACTTGAAGGCTACACCTTC
>TRBD1|TRBV28|TRBJ2-7|.
CASSGMGQGGLYEQYF
TGTGCCAGCAGTGGAATGGGACAGGGAGGGCTCTACGAGCAGTACTTC
>TRBD1|TRBV7-9|TRBJ1-2|.
CASSRGTVNYGYTF
TGTGCCAGCAGCCGGGGGACAGTTAACTATGGCTACACCTTC
>.|TRBV19|TRBJ1-4|.
CASSLRELNEKLFF
TGTGCCAGCTCCCTCCGCGAGCTTAATGAAAAACTGTTTTTT
>TRBD2|TRBV7-9|TRBJ2-2|.
CASSSLRTSGGNTGELFF
TGTGCCAGCAGCTCACTTCGGACTAGCGGGGGGAACACCGGGGAGCTGTTTTTT
>TRBD1|TRBV4-1|TRBJ1-1|few
CASSPSTRRTGGESTEAFF
TGCGCCAGCAGCCCCTCCACCCGTCGGACAGGGGGGGAAAGCACTGAAGCTTTCTTT
>TRBD2|TRBV5-5|TRBJ2-2|.
CASSTSPWEGGELFF
TGTGCCAGCAGCACCTCCCCGTGGGAGGGCGGGGAGCTGTTTTTT
>.|TRBV6-5|TRBJ1-3|.
CASSYLRAGNTIYF
TGTGCCAGCAGTTACCTCAGGGCTGGAAACACCATATATTTT
>TRBD1|TRBV7-8|TRBJ2-7|.
CASSFLSLGQIYEQYF
TGTGCCAGCAGCTTTCTATCGTTGGGACAGATCTACGAGCAGTACTTC